This T cell receptor (beta chain) was recovered during a study of CD8 T cells in ankylosing spondylitis. TCR beta libraries were made by quantitative 5'-RACE with molecular barcodes. TCRdb called the 5' RACE reads again in MiXCR, with one record for every CDR3 protein. The sample includes 800,000 to 900,000 distinct CDR3 sequences, 12% of them seen just once. Study results and caveats: Some motif variants were previously reported in reactive arthritis synovial fluid and blood. Eight or nine highly homologous variants made up a TCR beta motif that seemed to typify ankylosing spondylitis blood. In ankylosing spondylitis patients, matched synovial fluid reportedly showed significant enrichment of disease-linked clones.

About this clonotype: Its antigen is still unknown.

Sequencing was performed on blood, either unsorted or a sorted T cell fraction (not recorded which). This clonotype was obtained from a male donor with ankylosing spondylitis.

The CDR3 here is CASSTAGYLMNTEAFF. CDR3 nucleotides: TGTGCCAGCAGTACGGCAGGGTACCTCATGAACACTGAAGCTTTCTTT. V is TRBV9 and J is TRBJ1-1; TRBD1 is a possible D gene (5 bases). Germline CDR1 is SGDLS and CDR2 is YYNGEE. Trimming removed 5 bases from V and 0 bases from J, with 17 bases in between. This CDR3 has 16 amino acids.